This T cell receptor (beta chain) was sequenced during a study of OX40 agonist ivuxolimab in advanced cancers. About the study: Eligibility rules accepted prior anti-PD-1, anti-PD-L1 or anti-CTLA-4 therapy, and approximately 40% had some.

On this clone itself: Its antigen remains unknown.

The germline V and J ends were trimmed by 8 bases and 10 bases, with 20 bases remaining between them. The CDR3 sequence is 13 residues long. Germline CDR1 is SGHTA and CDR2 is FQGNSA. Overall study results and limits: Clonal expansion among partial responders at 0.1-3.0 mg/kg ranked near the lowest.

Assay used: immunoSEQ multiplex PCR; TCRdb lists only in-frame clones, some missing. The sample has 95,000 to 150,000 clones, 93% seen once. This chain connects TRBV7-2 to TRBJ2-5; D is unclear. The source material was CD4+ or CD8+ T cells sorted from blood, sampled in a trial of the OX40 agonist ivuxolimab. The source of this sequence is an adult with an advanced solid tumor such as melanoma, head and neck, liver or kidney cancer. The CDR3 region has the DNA TGTGCCAGCGCTCTGGAAGGCAGGAGCAACCAGTACTTC. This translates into CASALEGRSNQYF.